The 8 T cell receptor beta chains in this list originate from one sample, sequenced in a study of shared clonotypes between healthy human individuals. As defined, naive CD8 cells were CD45RO-negative and positively selected for CCR7, with terminally differentiated effector memory CD45RA+ cells excluded. Data came from immunoSEQ multiplex PCR; TCRdb stores just in-frame clones and leaves some out. Of roughly 2,000,000 clones in the sample, about 95% are singletons; the top ten hold more than 0.9%. The sample was naive CD8+ T cells sorted from blood. The receptors derive from a man in his late teens or twenties in good health.

This rearrangement joins TRBV4-1 to TRBJ1-2, with D possibly TRBD1 on 6 matching bases. CDR1 and CDR2 from the germline V gene are MGHRA and YSYEKL. The V end lost 4 bases, the J end lost 4 bases, and 19 bases lay between the germline ends. CDR3 length: 16 amino acids. Here the CDR3 DNA reads TGCGCCAGCAGCCTTGTGTATTTAGGGGGTCCCTATGGCTACACCTTC. Translation: CASSLVYLGGPYGYTF.

The V gene is TRBV28, the J gene TRBJ2-3, with D possibly TRBD1 on 7 matching bases. Germline V gene data show CDR1 as MDHEN and CDR2 as SYDVKM. V gave up 6 bases and J gave up 5 bases, with 15 bases separating them. The length of the CDR3 is 14 residues. CDR3 sequence reads: CASSHRQGGDTQYF. The CDR3 nucleotides are TGTGCCAGCAGCCATAGACAGGGAGGAGATACGCAGTATTTT.

Concerning this clone itself: Different DNA sequences within this sample yield the same CDR3. CDR3 DNA: TGTGCCAGCAGCCTGACAGGGGACTACGAGCAGTACTTC. Encoded protein: CASSLTGDYEQYF. The rearrangement uses TRBV13 and TRBJ2-7; 8 bases are a match to TRBD1. CDR3 length: 13 amino acids. Germline CDR1 PRHDT, CDR2 FYEKMQ (reference sequence). Trimming took 5 bases from V and 3 from J; bases not matched to a gene: 3.

Details on this clone: The sample carries other DNA sequences with the same CDR3. The rearrangement links TRBV11-2 to TRBJ2-3; 14 nucleotides align to TRBD2. The CDR3 is 15 amino acids. The trim removed 5 bases at V and 4 bases at J, leaving 2 bases unmatched. Germline values: CDR1 SGHAT, CDR2 FQNNGV. The CDR3 bases are TGTGCCAGCAGCCCGACTAGCGGGGGGGCAGATACGCAGTATTTT. Protein sequence: CASSPTSGGADTQYF.

The gene calls are TRBV12-5 and TRBJ2-1; D uncertain. This CDR3 is built from 15 residues. Trimming took off 0 bases at V and 9 bases at J, with 15 bases between the two ends. The V gene's germline CDR1 is LGHNT and CDR2 FRNRAP. DNA of the CDR3: TGTGCTAGTGGTTTGGTATCAATGGCCCGTGGTGAGCAGTTCTTC. This sequence encodes CASGLVSMARGEQFF.

This chain joins TRBV7-9 and TRBJ1-2; weak D call: TRBD1 (5 bases). The CDR3 totals 17 residues. V was pared by 5 bases and J by 4 bases, with 23 bases between. Germline assignment: CDR1 SEHNR and CDR2 FQNEAQ (reference sequence). In DNA, the CDR3 is TGTGCCAGCAGCCCACAGCCGGGACGGCTGTCGCCCTATGGCTACACCTTC. It encodes CASSPQPGRLSPYGYTF.

The chain carries TRBV6-6 and TRBJ2-1; TRBD1 aligns across 7 bases. V was pared by 5 bases and J by 6 bases, with 7 bases of the junction left unmatched. The CDR3 covers 14 residues. In germline, CDR1 is MNHNY, CDR2 SVGAGI (reference sequence). For the CDR3, the DNA is TGTGCCAGCAGTCCTGAGACAGGGCCCAATGAGCAGTTCTTC. Translation: CASSPETGPNEQFF.

This rearrangement joins TRBV30 to TRBJ2-7; D call uncertain. CDR3 length: 13 residues. Germline V gene sequence: CDR1 GTSNPN, CDR2 SVGIG (reference sequence). Trimming pared 5 bases from V and 0 bases from J, leaving 11 bases between. CDR3 DNA sequence: TGTGCCTGGGAATCGCACAGCTCCTACGAGCAGTACTTC. Protein sequence: CAWESHSSYEQYF.